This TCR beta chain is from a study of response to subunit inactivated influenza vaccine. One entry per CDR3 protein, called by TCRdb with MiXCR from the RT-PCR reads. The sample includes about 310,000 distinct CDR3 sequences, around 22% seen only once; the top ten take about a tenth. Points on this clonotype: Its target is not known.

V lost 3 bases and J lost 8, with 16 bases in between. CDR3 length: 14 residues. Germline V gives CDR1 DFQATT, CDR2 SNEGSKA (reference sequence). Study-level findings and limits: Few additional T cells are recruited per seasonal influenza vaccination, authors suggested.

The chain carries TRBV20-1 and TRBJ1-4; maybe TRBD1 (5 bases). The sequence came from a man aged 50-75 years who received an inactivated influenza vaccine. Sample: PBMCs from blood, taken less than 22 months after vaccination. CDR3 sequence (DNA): TGCAGTGCTAGTTGGAAGGGGATTTCAGAAAAACTGTTTTTT. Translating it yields CSASWKGISEKLFF.